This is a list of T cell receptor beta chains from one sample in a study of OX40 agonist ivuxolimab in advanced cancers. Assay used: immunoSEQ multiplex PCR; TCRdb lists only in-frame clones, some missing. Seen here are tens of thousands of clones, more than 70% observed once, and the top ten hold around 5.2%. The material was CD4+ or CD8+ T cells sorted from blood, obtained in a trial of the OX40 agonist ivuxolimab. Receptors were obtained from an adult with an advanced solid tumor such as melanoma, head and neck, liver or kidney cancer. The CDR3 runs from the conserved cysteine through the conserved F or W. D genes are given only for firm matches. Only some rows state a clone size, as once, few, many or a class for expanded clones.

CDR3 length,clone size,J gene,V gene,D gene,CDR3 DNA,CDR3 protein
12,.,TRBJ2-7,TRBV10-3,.,TGTGCCATCAGCCAGGGGTCCCACGAGCAGTACTTC,CAISQGSHEQYF
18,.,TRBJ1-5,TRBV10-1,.,TGCGCCAGCAGTGAGAGGGTTACCTGGGACGGTAGCAATCAGCCCCAGCATTTT,CASSERVTWDGSNQPQHF
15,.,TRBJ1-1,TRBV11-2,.,TGTGCCAGCAGCTTGCTCGGGACCCCGAACACTGAAGCTTTCTTT,CASSLLGTPNTEAFF
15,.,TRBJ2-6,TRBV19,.,TGTGCCACTTCGGACGGTAGCTCTGGGGCCAACGTCCTGACTTTC,CATSDGSSGANVLTF
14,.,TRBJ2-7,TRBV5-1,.,TGCGCCAGCAGCTTGGGAGCCACCCGCTACGAGCAGTACTTC,CASSLGATRYEQYF
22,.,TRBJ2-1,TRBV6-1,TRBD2,TGTGCCAGCAGTGAACAAGGAACTGGATTTAGCGGGACGAGATCCAAGCGCGATGAGCAGTTCTTC,CASSEQGTGFSGTRSKRDEQFF
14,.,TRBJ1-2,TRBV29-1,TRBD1,TGCAGCGTTCAACCCGTACAGGGGGCGTATGGCTACACCTTC,CSVQPVQGAYGYTF
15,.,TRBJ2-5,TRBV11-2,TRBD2,TGTGCCAGCAGCTTAACTAGCGGGGCGTGGGAGACCCAGTACTTC,CASSLTSGAWETQYF
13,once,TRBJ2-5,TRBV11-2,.,TGTGCCAGCAGCCCCGAGTACCAAGAGACCCAGTACTTC,CASSPEYQETQYF
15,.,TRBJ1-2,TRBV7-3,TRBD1,TGTGCCAGCAGCTTATGGGCAGGGGGTAACTATGGCTACACCTTC,CASSLWAGGNYGYTF
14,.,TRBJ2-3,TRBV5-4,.,TGTGCCAGCAGCCTCCCCGGACTACCCGGTACGCAGTATTTT,CASSLPGLPGTQYF
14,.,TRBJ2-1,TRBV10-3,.,TGTGCCATCAGACCAGGAAGCTCCTACAATGAGCAGTTCTTC,CAIRPGSSYNEQFF
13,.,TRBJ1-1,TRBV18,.,TGTGCCAGCTCACCGGGGGGAATTCTTGAAGCTTTCTTT,CASSPGGILEAFF
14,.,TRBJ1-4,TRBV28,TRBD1,TGTGCCAGCAACGACAGGGGGCGGAATGAAAAACTGTTTTTT,CASNDRGRNEKLFF
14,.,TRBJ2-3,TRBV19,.,TGTGCCAGTATGAACGGCGGAGGGAGGGATACGCAGTATTTT,CASMNGGGRDTQYF
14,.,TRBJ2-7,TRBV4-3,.,TGCGCCAGCAGCGAAAGAATCACACAATACGAGCAGTACTTC,CASSERITQYEQYF
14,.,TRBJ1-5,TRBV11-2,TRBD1,TGTGCCAGCAGCTCAGTAGGGGGCAGGCAGCCCCAGCATTTT,CASSSVGGRQPQHF
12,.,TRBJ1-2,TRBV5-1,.,TGCGCCAGCATAAAAGCTAACTATGGCTACACCTTC,CASIKANYGYTF
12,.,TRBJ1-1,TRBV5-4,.,TGTGCCAGCAGCCCCCTGGGGGGTGAAGCTTTCTTT,CASSPLGGEAFF
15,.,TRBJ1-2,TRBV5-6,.,TGTGCCAGCAGCGTGGGGGACATTGCCTCGGGAGGCTACACCTTC,CASSVGDIASGGYTF
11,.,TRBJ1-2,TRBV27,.,TGTGCCAGCCGCCCGGACAATGGCTACACCTTC,CASRPDNGYTF
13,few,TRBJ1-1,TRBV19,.,TGTGCCAGTAGTATCAGGGGGAACACTGAAGCTTTCTTT,CASSIRGNTEAFF
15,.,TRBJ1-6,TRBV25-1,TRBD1,TGTGCCAGCAGTGCCATAGGGGACAGATATTCACCCCTCCACTTT,CASSAIGDRYSPLHF
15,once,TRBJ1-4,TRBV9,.,TGTGCCAGCAGCACCGCCGCAGGTCTTAATGAAAAACTGTTTTTT,CASSTAAGLNEKLFF
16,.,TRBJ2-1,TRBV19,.,TGTGCCAGTAGTATCGGCGACTCTCCTTCCTACAATGAGCAGTTCTTC,CASSIGDSPSYNEQFF
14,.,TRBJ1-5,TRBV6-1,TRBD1,TGTGCCAGCAGTGAAAGGACAGGGCCCCAGCCCCAGCATTTT,CASSERTGPQPQHF
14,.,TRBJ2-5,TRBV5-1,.,TGCGCCAGCAGCCAACCGGGATCCCGGGAGACCCAGTACTTC,CASSQPGSRETQYF
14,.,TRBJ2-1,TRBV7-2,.,TGTGCCAGCAGCACCGGGACAAATTACAATGAGCAGTTCTTC,CASSTGTNYNEQFF
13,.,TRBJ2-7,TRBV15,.,TGTGCCACCAGCGTATTTCAGGGTTACGAGCAGTACTTC,CATSVFQGYEQYF
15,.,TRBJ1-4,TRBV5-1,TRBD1,TGCGCCAGCAGCTTGGAGGGGACAGGGATGGAAAAACTGTTTTTT,CASSLEGTGMEKLFF
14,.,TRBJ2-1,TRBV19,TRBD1,TGTGCCAGTCAGGCGCCGGGACAGGGTATTCAGCAGTTCTTC,CASQAPGQGIQQFF
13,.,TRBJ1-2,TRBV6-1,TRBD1,TGTGCCAGCAGTAGCAGACAGGGGTTGACCTACACCTTC,CASSSRQGLTYTF
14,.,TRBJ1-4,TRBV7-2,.,TGTGCCAGCAGTCAGGGCCAGGGAATTGGAAAACTGTTTTTT,CASSQGQGIGKLFF
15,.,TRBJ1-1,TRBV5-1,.,TGCGCCAGCAGCTTGCCAGGGTACGGGGACACTGAAGCTTTCTTT,CASSLPGYGDTEAFF
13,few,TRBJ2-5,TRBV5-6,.,TGTGCCAGCAGCTTTAAGGGATCGGAGACCCAGTACTTC,CASSFKGSETQYF
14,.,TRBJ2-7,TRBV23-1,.,TGCGCCAGCAGTCATCCCGGGACACCTTACGAGCAGTACTTC,CASSHPGTPYEQYF
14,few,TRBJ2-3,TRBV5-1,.,TGCGCCAGCAGCATGGCTTGGGGGGCAGATACGCAGTATTTT,CASSMAWGADTQYF
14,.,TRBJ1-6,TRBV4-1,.,TGCGCCAGCAGCCAAAGTGGTAGCGGTTCACCCCTCCACTTT,CASSQSGSGSPLHF
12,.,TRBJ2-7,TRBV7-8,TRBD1,TGTGCCAGCAGCTTAGGGGACAGAAGTCAGTACTTC,CASSLGDRSQYF
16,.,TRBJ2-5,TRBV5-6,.,TGTGCCAGCAGCTACGGACTAGGTCGGGACAAAGAGACCCAGTACTTC,CASSYGLGRDKETQYF
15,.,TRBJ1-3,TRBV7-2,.,TGTGCCAGCATCCCCGGGTCCCACTCAGGAAACACCATATATTTT,CASIPGSHSGNTIYF
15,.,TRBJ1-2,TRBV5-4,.,TGTGCCAGCAGCTTGGATCGGGGGGGCGTGGGTGGCTACACCTTC,CASSLDRGGVGGYTF
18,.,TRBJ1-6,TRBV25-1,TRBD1,TGTGCCAGCAGTGAATTGACAGGGCAGGCCTCCCGTAATTCACCCCTCCACTTT,CASSELTGQASRNSPLHF
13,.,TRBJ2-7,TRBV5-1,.,TGCGCCAGCAGCTTTGGGTGGGGGAACGAGCAGTACTTC,CASSFGWGNEQYF
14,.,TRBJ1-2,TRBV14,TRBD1,TGTGCCAGCAGCCCTAACAGGGGACCCTATGGCTACACCTTC,CASSPNRGPYGYTF
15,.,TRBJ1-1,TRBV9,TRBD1,TGTGCCAGCAGCGTAGAGGGACAGGGGAGGACTGAAGCTTTCTTT,CASSVEGQGRTEAFF
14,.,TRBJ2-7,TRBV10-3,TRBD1,TGTGCCATCAGTAGACAGGGAAAGGGCTACGAGCAGTACTTC,CAISRQGKGYEQYF
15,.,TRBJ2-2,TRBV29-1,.,TGCAGCGTTAAACAGAGGGGGGGAAACACCGGGGAGCTGTTTTTT,CSVKQRGGNTGELFF
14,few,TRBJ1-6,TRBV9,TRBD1,TGTGCCAGCAGCGAGACAGGGACTAAGTCACCCCTCCACTTT,CASSETGTKSPLHF
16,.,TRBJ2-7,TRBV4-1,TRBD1,TGCGCCAGCAGCCTCCCTCGGGACAGTAGCTCCTACGAGCAGTACTTC,CASSLPRDSSSYEQYF
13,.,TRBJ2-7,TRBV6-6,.,TGTGCCAGCAGTATTCCCAGACAGGACGAGCAGTACTTC,CASSIPRQDEQYF
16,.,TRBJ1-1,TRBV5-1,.,TGCGCCAGCAGCCCCGGGCGGAGCCTCATGAACACTGAAGCTTTCTTT,CASSPGRSLMNTEAFF